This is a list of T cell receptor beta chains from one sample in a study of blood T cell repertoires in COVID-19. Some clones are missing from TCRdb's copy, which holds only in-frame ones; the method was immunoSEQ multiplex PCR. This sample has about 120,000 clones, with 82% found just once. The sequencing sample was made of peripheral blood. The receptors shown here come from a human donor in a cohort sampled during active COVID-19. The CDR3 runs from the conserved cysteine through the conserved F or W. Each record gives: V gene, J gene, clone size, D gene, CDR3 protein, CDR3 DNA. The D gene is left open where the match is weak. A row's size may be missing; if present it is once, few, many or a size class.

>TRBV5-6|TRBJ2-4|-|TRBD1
CASSQGARDIQYF
TGTGCCAGCAGCCAGGGGGCTCGGGACATTCAGTACTTC
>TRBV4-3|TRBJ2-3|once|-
CASSQGLPGGTDTQYF
TGCGCCAGCAGCCAAGGTTTGCCAGGAGGGACAGATACGCAGTATTTT
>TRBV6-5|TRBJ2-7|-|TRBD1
CASSSEGQGAREQYF
TGTGCCAGCAGTTCCGAGGGACAGGGGGCGAGGGAGCAGTACTTC
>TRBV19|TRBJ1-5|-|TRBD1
CASSIQGAGQPQHF
TGTGCCAGTAGTATACAGGGGGCCGGTCAGCCCCAGCATTTT
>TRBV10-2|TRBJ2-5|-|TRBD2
CASSDYGGETQYF
TGCGCCAGCAGTGACTACGGGGGGGAGACCCAGTACTTC
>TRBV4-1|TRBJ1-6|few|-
CASSQRGTEGSNWPLHF
TGCGCCAGCAGCCAGCGGGGAACGGAGGGGAGTAATTGGCCCCTCCACTTT
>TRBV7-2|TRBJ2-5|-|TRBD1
CASSVPRGLGQETQYF
TGTGCCAGCAGCGTCCCCAGGGGGCTGGGTCAAGAGACCCAGTACTTC
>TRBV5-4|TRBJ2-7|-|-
CASSFLSGKGEQYF
TGTGCCAGCAGCTTTTTATCCGGGAAGGGCGAGCAGTACTTC
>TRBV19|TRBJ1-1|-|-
CASSMTTNTEAFF
TGTGCCAGTAGTATGACAACGAACACTGAAGCTTTCTTT
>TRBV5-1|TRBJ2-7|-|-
CASSHNPQSGFEQYF
TGCGCCAGCAGCCACAACCCTCAGTCCGGGTTCGAGCAGTACTTC
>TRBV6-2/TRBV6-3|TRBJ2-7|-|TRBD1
CASSYLAGGHYEQYF
TGTGCCAGCAGTTACCTCGCAGGGGGCCACTACGAGCAGTACTTC
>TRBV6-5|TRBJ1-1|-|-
CASSPTLYTEAFF
TGTGCCAGCAGCCCGACACTTTACACTGAAGCTTTCTTT
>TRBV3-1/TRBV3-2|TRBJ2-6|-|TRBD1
CASSPTGGGIGGANVLTF
TGTGCCAGCAGCCCCACAGGGGGCGGAATCGGTGGGGCCAACGTCCTGACTTTC
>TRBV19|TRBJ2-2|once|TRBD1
CASSNTGTAGELFF
TGTGCCAGTAGTAATACTGGGACAGCCGGGGAGCTGTTTTTT
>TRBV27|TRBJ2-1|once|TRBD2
CASSFSAGESYNEQFF
TGTGCCAGCAGTTTCTCCGCGGGGGAGTCCTACAATGAGCAGTTCTTC
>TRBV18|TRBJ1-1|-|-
CASSPPIRLLNTEAFF
TGTGCCAGCTCACCACCGATTAGACTATTGAACACTGAAGCTTTCTTT
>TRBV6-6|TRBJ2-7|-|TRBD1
CASSYSGTGEGEQYF
TGTGCCAGCAGTTACTCGGGGACAGGGGAGGGAGAGCAGTACTTC
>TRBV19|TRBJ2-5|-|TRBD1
CASSTRTGAIETQYF
TGTGCCAGTAGTACTCGGACAGGGGCCATCGAGACCCAGTACTTC
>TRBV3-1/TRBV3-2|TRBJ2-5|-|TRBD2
CASRILAGGSETQYF
TGTGCCAGCAGGATCCTAGCGGGGGGCAGCGAGACCCAGTACTTC
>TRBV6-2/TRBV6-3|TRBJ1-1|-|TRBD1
CASSVTGENTEAFF
TGTGCCAGCAGTGTGACAGGGGAGAACACTGAAGCTTTCTTT
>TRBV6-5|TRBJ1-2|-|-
CASTPLPGRAYGYTF
TGTGCCAGCACCCCTCTCCCAGGGCGCGCCTATGGCTACACCTTC
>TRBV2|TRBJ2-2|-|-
CASSVYKNTGELFF
TGTGCCAGCAGTGTTTACAAGAACACCGGGGAGCTGTTTTTT
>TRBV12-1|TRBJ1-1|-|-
CASRAQGLTEAFF
TGTGCCAGCAGAGCGCAGGGGCTCACTGAAGCTTTCTTT
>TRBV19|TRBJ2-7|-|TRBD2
CASSPGLAGGTYEQYF
TGTGCCAGTAGTCCGGGACTAGCGGGGGGGACCTACGAGCAGTACTTC
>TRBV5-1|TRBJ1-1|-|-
CASSLGPVGQLPTTEAFF
TGCGCCAGCAGCTTGGGCCCTGTAGGACAACTCCCGACCACTGAAGCTTTCTTT
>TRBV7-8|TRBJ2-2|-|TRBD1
CASSLAGGWGTGELFF
TGTGCCAGCAGCCTAGCAGGGGGATGGGGCACCGGGGAGCTGTTTTTT
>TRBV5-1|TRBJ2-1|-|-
CASSSGLANEQFF
TGCGCCAGCAGCTCTGGACTCGCCAATGAGCAGTTCTTC
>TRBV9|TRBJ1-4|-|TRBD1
CASSLEQGALGNEKLFF
TGTGCCAGCAGCCTTGAACAGGGGGCGCTCGGTAATGAAAAACTGTTTTTT
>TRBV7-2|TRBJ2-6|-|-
CASSLVGAGANVLTF
TGTGCCAGCAGCTTAGTAGGGGCTGGGGCCAACGTCCTGACTTTC
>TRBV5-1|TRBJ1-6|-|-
CASSLDSMEENSPLHF
TGCGCCAGCAGCTTGGACAGTATGGAGGAGAATTCACCCCTCCACTTT
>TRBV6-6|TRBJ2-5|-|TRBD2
CASSLPGTSRTQYF
TGTGCCAGCAGTTTACCGGGGACTAGCCGAACCCAGTACTTC
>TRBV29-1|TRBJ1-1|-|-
CSTGHMNTEAFF
TGCAGCACAGGACACATGAACACTGAAGCTTTCTTT
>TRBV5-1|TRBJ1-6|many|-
CASSLGQVDNSPLHF
TGCGCCAGCAGCTTGGGGCAGGTTGATAATTCACCCCTCCACTTT
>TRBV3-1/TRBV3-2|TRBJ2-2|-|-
CASSQPRLQGGELFF
TGTGCCAGCAGCCAACCCAGACTACAGGGCGGGGAGCTGTTTTTT
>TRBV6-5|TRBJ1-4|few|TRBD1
CASITRGRGEKLFF
TGTGCCAGCATCACCAGGGGGCGCGGGGAAAAACTGTTTTTT
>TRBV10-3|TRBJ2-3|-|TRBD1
CAIRPGQSTDTQYF
TGTGCCATCAGGCCGGGACAGAGCACAGATACGCAGTATTTT
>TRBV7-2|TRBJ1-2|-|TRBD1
CASSPDRHYGYTF
TGTGCCAGCAGCCCGGACAGGCACTATGGCTACACCTTC
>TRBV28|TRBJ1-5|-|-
CASTNRPRQPQHF
TGTGCCAGCACTAACCGCCCGCGGCAGCCCCAGCATTTT
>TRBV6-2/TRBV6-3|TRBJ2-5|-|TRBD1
CASSYSRMSGGQETQYF
TGTGCCAGCAGTTACTCCCGGATGTCAGGGGGCCAGGAGACCCAGTACTTC
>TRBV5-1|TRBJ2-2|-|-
CASSWTDPNTGELFF
TGCGCCAGCAGCTGGACAGATCCGAACACCGGGGAGCTGTTTTTT